This T cell receptor beta chain was sequenced during a study of early T cells in non-severe SARS-CoV-2 infection. Study-wide context: Bulk RNA from unsorted whole blood was sequenced; chains were unpaired.

Tagging with unique molecular identifiers was applied to individual cDNA molecules. A single record per CDR3 protein comes from TCRdb applying MiXCR to the 5' RACE reads. The sample contains about 48,000 distinct CDR3 sequences, around 6.4% of which appear only once. Study-level results: Private and CD4 specificities were missed by VDJdb matching, which favored anti-spike CD8 responses.

The CDR3 is made up of 17 amino acids. Germline V lookup: CDR1 LGHNA, CDR2 YNFKEQ. Deletions cut 4 bases from V and 2 bases from J, with 17 bases between. Note on this clonotype: Antigen unknown.

This sequence originates from an adult who was a healthcare worker with PCR-confirmed SARS-CoV-2 infection or an uninfected control (not recorded which). This sample comprised whole blood, obtained at baseline. This chain links TRBV4-2 with TRBJ2-2; D is unresolved. Written as DNA, the CDR3 is TGTGCCAGCAGCCGCACCCGAGGTCCGGGCAACACCGGGGAGCTGTTTTTT. Encoded protein: CASSRTRGPGNTGELFF.